What follows is one T cell receptor (beta chain) and its context. Sequencing used immunoSEQ multiplex PCR; TCRdb keeps in-frame clones, though not all of them. Of approximately 230,000 clones in the sample, nearly 90% were seen once. These data are taken from a study of blood T cell repertoires in COVID-19. Trimming stripped 2 bases from V and 9 bases from J, with 11 bases between. CDR1 and CDR2 from the germline V gene are SGHTA and FQGTGA. CDR3 length: 14 amino acids. This TCR was recovered from a man between 18 and 29 years old with active or convalescent COVID-19. V gene TRBV7-3 combines with J gene TRBJ1-6, with D possibly being TRBD1 (5 bases). The sequenced material came from peripheral blood. This CDR3 is CASSLQPRASPLHF. In nucleotides, the CDR3 is TGTGCCAGCAGCTTACAACCCAGGGCTTCACCCCTCCACTTT.